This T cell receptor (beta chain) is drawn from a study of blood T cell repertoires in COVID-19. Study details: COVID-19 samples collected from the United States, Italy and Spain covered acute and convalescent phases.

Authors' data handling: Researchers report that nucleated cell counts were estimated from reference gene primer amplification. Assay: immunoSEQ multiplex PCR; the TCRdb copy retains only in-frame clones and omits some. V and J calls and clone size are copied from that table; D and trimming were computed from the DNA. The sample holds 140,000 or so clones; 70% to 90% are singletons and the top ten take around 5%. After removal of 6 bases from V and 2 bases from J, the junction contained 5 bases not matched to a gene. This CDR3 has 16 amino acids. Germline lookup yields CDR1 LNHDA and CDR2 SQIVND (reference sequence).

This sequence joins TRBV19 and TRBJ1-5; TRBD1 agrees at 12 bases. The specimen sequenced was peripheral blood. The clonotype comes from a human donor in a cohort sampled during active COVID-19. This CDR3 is CASSGTGGAGNQPQHF. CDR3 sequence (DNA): TGTGCCAGTAGCGGGACAGGGGGCGCAGGCAATCAGCCCCAGCATTTT.